The entry below describes one TCR beta chain. The source of the sample is a study of chemoradiotherapy in HPV16-positive cancers. As for the study in general: Functional T-cell assays on two HPV16-positive patients' cells defined candidate HPV-specific clones and common TCR motifs.

Libraries were prepared by immunoSEQ multiplex PCR; TCRdb keeps only in-frame clonotypes and omits some of them. The sample lists 2,500 to 3,500 clones; 88% were seen once. The CDR3 totals 18 residues. CDR1 and CDR2 from the germline V gene are LGHNA and YSLEER. V was trimmed by 0 bases and J by 6 bases, leaving 21 bases between them. The sequence came from a human donor with HPV-associated anogenital cancer. The chain employs TRBV4-3 and TRBJ2-1; a possible D gene is TRBD2 (7 bases). This specimen was tumor tissue, taken from a patient who underwent chemoradiotherapy. The DNA of the CDR3 is TGCGCCAGCAGCCAAGAGGCCGCCGGGGCGGGGGCAACCAATGAGCAGTTCTTC. As protein: CASSQEAAGAGATNEQFF.